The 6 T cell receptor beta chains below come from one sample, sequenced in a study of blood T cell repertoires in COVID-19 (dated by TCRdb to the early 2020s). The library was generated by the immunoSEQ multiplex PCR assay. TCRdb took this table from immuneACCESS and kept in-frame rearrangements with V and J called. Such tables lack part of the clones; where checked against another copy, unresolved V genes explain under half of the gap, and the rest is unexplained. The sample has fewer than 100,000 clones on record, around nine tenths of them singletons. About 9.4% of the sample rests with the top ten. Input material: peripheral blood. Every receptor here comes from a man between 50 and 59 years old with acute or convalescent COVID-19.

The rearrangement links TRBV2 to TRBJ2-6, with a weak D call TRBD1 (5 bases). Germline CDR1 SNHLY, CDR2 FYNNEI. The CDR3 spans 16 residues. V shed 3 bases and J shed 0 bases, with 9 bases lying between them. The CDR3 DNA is TGTGCCAGCAGTGAGGGCAGGGTCTCTGGGGCCAACGTCCTGACTTTC. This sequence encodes CASSEGRVSGANVLTF.

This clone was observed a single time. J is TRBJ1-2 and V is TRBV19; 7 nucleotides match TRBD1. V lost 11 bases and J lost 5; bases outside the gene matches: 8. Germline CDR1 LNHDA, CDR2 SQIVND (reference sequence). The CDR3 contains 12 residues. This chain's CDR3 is CASSTGRYGYTF. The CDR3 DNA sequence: TGTGCCTCCTCGACAGGGCGGTATGGCTACACCTTC.

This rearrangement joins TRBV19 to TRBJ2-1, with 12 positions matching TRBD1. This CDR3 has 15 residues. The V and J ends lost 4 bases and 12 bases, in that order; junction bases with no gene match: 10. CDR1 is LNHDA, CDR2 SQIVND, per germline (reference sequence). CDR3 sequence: CASSTQGQGARGQFF. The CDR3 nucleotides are TGTGCCAGTAGTACCCAGGGACAGGGGGCCCGAGGGCAGTTCTTC.

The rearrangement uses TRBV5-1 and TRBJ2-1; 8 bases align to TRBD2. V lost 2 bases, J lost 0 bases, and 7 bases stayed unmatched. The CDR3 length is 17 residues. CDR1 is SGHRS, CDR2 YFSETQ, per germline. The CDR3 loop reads CASSFWTSLNSYNEQFF. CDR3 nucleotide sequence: TGCGCCAGCAGCTTCTGGACTAGCTTAAACTCCTACAATGAGCAGTTCTTC.

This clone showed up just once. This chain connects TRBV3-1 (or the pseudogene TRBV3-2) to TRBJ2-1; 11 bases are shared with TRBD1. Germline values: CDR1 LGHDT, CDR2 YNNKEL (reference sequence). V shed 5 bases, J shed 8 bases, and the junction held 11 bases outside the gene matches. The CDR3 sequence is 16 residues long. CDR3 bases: TGTGCCAGCAGCGGGGACAGGGGGAGTACGATAGATGAGCAGTTCTTC. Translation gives CASSGDRGSTIDEQFF.

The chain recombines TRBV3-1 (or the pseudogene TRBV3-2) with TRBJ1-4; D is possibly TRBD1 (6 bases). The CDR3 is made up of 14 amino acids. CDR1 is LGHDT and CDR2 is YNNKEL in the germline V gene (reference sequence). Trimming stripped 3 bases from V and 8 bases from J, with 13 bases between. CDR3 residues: CASSQRGGEEKLFF. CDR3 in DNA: TGTGCCAGCAGCCAGAGGGGGGGGGAAGAAAAACTGTTTTTT.